This note documents a single T cell receptor beta chain sequence. This sample is part of a study of T cells in Graves' hyperthyroidism and ophthalmopathy. Per the germline V gene, CDR1 is DFQATT and CDR2 is SNEGSKA (reference sequence). The CDR3 runs to 18 residues. The V segment lost 3 bases and the J segment 8 bases; nucleotides outside the gene matches: 12. It was RNA transcripts that yielded the amplified TCR beta CDR3 regions. With the HTBI primer set, the TCR CDR3 went through a first round of RT-PCR. TCRdb ran MiXCR on the multiplex PCR reads and lists one entry per CDR3 protein. The sample consists of some 420,000 distinct CDR3 sequences, around 13% of them appearing once. Stable Graves' hyperthyroidism denoted no ophthalmopathy progression over 18 months. Patients with uncontrolled infections, other autoimmune diseases, pregnancy or lactation were excluded. Together with thyroid ultrasound, orbital computed tomography, serum thyroxine and TRAb, clinical symptoms were used for diagnoses. The PBMCs studied were ones that came from 8.5 to 10 ml fresh peripheral blood.

The gene calls are TRBV20-1 and TRBJ2-2; TRBD2 matches at 16 bases. The source of this sequence is a woman in her late teens or twenties with Graves' hyperthyroidism. Specimen: blood. The CDR3 DNA reads as TGCAGTGCTAGGGGGACTAGCGGGAGGGTACTGACACCGGGGGAGCTGTTTTTT. Translation gives CSARGTSGRVLTPGELFF.